Following are 9 T cell receptor beta chains from one sample sequenced in a study of monozygotic twins with inflammatory bowel disease. TCRdb re-called the 5' RACE reads and catalogs CDR3 proteins one per entry, DNA excluded. The sample holds about 150,000 distinct CDR3 sequences. Sequencing was done on a sample of blood. All receptors derive from a human donor with ulcerative colitis or Crohn's disease, or a healthy co-twin of an affected twin (not recorded which).

The chain recombines TRBV28 with TRBJ1-3; no DNA is available, so the TRBD1 call from TCRdb remains unchecked. The CDR3 is made up of 14 amino acids. Germline V gives CDR1 MDHEN, CDR2 SYDVKM. The CDR3 sequence is CASNTGGTGNTIYF.

The chain recombines TRBV30 with TRBJ2-3; without DNA, the TCRdb call of TRBD2 cannot be checked. Germline CDR1 and CDR2: GTSNPN and SVGIG (reference sequence). The CDR3 has 14 residues. CDR3 amino acids: CAWRGTPFGDTQYF.

The chain carries TRBV7-9 and TRBJ1-6. Per germline, CDR1 SEHNR and CDR2 FQNEAQ (reference sequence). The CDR3 loop spans 11 amino acids. Here the CDR3 reads CASSLTSPLHF.

The chain employs TRBV6-1 and TRBJ1-5; without DNA, the TCRdb call of TRBD1 cannot be checked. The CDR3 runs 14 residues. Germline CDR1 MNHNS, CDR2 SASEGT. CDR3 loop: CASSPGSPIQPQHF.

V is TRBV15 and J is TRBJ1-4; TCRdb designates TRBD1, a call that cannot be tested without DNA. This CDR3 has 16 residues. CDR1 is LNHNV and CDR2 is YYDKDF in the germline V gene (reference sequence). The CDR3 reads CATSRDLQGLNEKLFF.

The chain couples TRBV5-6 to TRBJ2-2; absent DNA, TCRdb's TRBD1 call cannot be checked. The CDR3 has 16 residues. Germline V lookup: CDR1 SGHDT, CDR2 YYEEEE. This CDR3 is CASSFLTTGDTGELFF.

The chain combines TRBV5-1 with TRBJ2-1; the D call from TCRdb, TRBD1, cannot be confirmed without DNA. Germline V gene data show CDR1 as SGHRS and CDR2 as YFSETQ. CDR3 size: 15 residues. The CDR3 protein is CASRPGTAPWSGQFF.

The rearrangement joins TRBV27 to TRBJ2-6. The CDR3 loop spans 13 amino acids. CDR1 is MNHEY and CDR2 is SMNVEV in the germline V gene (reference sequence). This chain's CDR3 is CASSFYGANVLTF.

The chain is built from TRBV20-1 and TRBJ1-1; TCRdb selects TRBD1, and the lack of DNA leaves this call unchecked. The germline V gene encodes CDR1 DFQATT and CDR2 SNEGSKA (reference sequence). There are 14 residues in the CDR3. The chain's CDR3 is CSTYRDRGNTEAFF.